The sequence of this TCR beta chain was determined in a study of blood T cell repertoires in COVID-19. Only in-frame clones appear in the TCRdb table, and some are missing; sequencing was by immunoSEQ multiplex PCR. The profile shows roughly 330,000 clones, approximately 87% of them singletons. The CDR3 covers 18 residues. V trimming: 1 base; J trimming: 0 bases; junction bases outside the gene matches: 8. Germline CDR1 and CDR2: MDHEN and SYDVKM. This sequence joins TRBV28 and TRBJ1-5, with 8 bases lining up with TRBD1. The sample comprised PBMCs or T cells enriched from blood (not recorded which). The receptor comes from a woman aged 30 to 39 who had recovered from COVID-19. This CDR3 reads CASSLSGQGRYSNQPQHF. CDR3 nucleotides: TGTGCCAGCAGTTTATCAGGACAGGGAAGGTATAGCAATCAGCCCCAGCATTTT.